The sequence of this T cell receptor (beta chain) was determined in a study of vaccination and CD4 T cells after COVID-19. V was clipped by 6 bases and J by 2 bases, with 15 bases between them. The CDR3 sequence is 15 residues long. Germline-derived CDR1 and CDR2 are MNHEY and SVGEGT. Described treatment: roughly nine-day PBMC culture with coronavirus spike peptide pools or control peptides (ViraFEST assay). The collection of CD4+ T cells from the unexposed donor took place before the COVID-19 pandemic (2011-2018). Expansion of antigen-specific T cells with peptide pools by ViraFEST preceded sequencing of TCRs. This clonotype was counted between two and nine times. The antigen is undetermined. Oncomine TCR Beta short-read sequencing was applied to DNA from cultured CD4+ T cells. Someone extracted genomic DNA from cultured CD4+ T cells. One entry per CDR3 protein results from TCRdb running MiXCR on the PCR reads. Found here are 11,000 or so distinct CDR3 sequences, about two fifths of them singletons; the top ten hold around a fifth.

Sequenced: CD4+ T cells from blood, cultured in vitro. This sequence was found in a human donor in good health. V usage is TRBV6-2 or TRBV6-3 and J usage is TRBJ2-3; maybe TRBD2 (5 bases). The chain's CDR3 is CASRPPLAYTDTQYF. The CDR3 bases are TGTGCCAGCAGGCCGCCCCTAGCCTACACAGATACGCAGTATTTT.